This T cell receptor (beta chain) was recovered during a study of blood T cell repertoires in COVID-19. The protocol was immunoSEQ multiplex PCR, while the TCRdb copy is restricted to in-frame clones and leaves out a portion. The profile covers some 260,000 clones, with about 86% appearing a single time and 3.5% to 5% taken by the ten largest. A note on this clone: At one end, the junction sequence differs from germline, possibly due to a read error.

Participants were aged 18 to 89 years from around 24 US areas. CDR3 length equals 16 residues. Germline values: CDR1 SGHRS, CDR2 YFSETQ. This clonotype was sampled from a man aged 25 to 40 with acute COVID-19. The rearrangement joins TRBV5-1 to TRBJ2-2; 7 nucleotides agree with TRBD1. The specimen was PBMCs or T cells enriched from blood (not recorded which). The CDR3 loop reads CASRETGTVNTGELFF. The CDR3 coding sequence is TGTGCCAGCAGGGAGACCGGGACAGTGAACACCGGGGAGCTGTTTTTT.